The 27 T cell receptor beta chains reported below all come from one sample, sequenced in a study of CD8 T cells in ankylosing spondylitis. TCRdb ran MiXCR on the 5' RACE reads and lists one entry per CDR3 protein. Among 250,000 or so distinct CDR3 sequences listed, roughly a quarter were seen once. Sequencing was carried out using blood, either unsorted or a sorted T cell fraction (not recorded which). These receptors came from a male donor with ankylosing spondylitis or in good health (not recorded which).

A few counts support this clonotype. V is TRBV3-1 and J is TRBJ2-3; no definite D call. The CDR3 runs 13 residues. Trimming took off 1 base at V and 6 bases at J, with 8 bases between the two ends. Germline values: CDR1 LGHDT, CDR2 YNNKEL (reference sequence). CDR3 coding DNA: TGTGCCAGCAGCCAAGGAGTTTCCGATACGCAGTATTTT. It codes for CASSQGVSDTQYF.

This clonotype has just a few counts. V usage is TRBV15 and J usage is TRBJ2-7; perhaps TRBD2 as D (5 bases). Germline CDR1 is LNHNV and CDR2 is YYDKDF (reference sequence). This CDR3 spans 13 amino acids. V was pared by 3 bases and J by 3 bases, with 9 bases between. The CDR3 here is CATSSNRGYEQYF. CDR3 DNA: TGTGCCACCAGCAGTAACCGGGGCTACGAGCAGTACTTC.

This clonotype was counted at least ten times. V is TRBV6-1 and J is TRBJ2-5, with 7 nucleotides matching TRBD1. Germline values: CDR1 MNHNS, CDR2 SASEGT. V lost 6 bases and J lost 1; bases outside the gene matches: 5. CDR3 size: 14 residues. In DNA form, the CDR3 reads TGTGCCAGCAGCCACGACAGGGCCCAAGAGACCCAGTACTTC. This translates into CASSHDRAQETQYF.

This clonotype was detected a few times. V gene TRBV20-1 combines with J gene TRBJ2-1; unclear D gene. This CDR3 is built from 15 residues. V lost 0 bases to trimming and J lost 9 bases, with 18 bases between them. Germline V lookup: CDR1 DFQATT, CDR2 SNEGSKA (reference sequence). The CDR3 nucleotides are TGCAGTGCTAGAGATGAAGGGCCCGGTCGGCTTGAGCAGTTCTTC. Translation gives CSARDEGPGRLEQFF.

This clonotype came up many times. The chain's CDR3 is CASSPRPGVQYF. The CDR3 DNA sequence: TGTGCCAGCAGTCCCAGGCCAGGTGTTCAGTACTTC. The rearrangement joins TRBV12-3 or TRBV12-4 to TRBJ2-4; D is unresolved. V lost 5 bases and J lost 11, with 13 bases in between. The CDR3 loop spans 12 amino acids.

The chain recombines TRBV2 with TRBJ2-1, with TRBD1 matching over 8 bases. The V and J ends lost 4 bases and 4 bases, in that order; junction bases with no gene match: 12. The germline gives CDR1 SNHLY, CDR2 FYNNEI. This CDR3 has 17 residues. The CDR3 DNA is TGTGCCAGCAGTGCCCTACTTGGACAGGGACAATACAATGAGCAGTTCTTC. It is translated as CASSALLGQGQYNEQFF.

This clonotype was observed a few times. The chain is built from TRBV6-5 and TRBJ2-7, with 10 bases matching TRBD2. The CDR3 totals 12 residues. Germline-derived CDR1 and CDR2 are MNHEY and SVGAGI. Trimming at V came to 4 bases and at J to 9 bases, leaving 3 bases not matched to a gene. The CDR3 reads CASSFPSGRQYF. The CDR3 DNA reads as TGTGCCAGCAGTTTCCCTAGCGGGAGGCAGTACTTC.

This clonotype has a count of ten or more. V usage is TRBV20-1 and J usage is TRBJ1-1; 7 bases match TRBD1. The V segment lost 6 bases and the J segment 4 bases; nucleotides outside the gene matches: 11. The CDR3 runs to 14 residues. Germline V gene data show CDR1 as DFQATT and CDR2 as SNEGSKA (reference sequence). DNA of the CDR3: TGCAGTGCGGAAAGAAGGACAGGAGGCACTGAAGCTTTCTTT. It codes for CSAERRTGGTEAFF.

This chain connects TRBV5-5 to TRBJ2-7, with D perhaps matching TRBD1 (6 bases). The CDR3 is 16 residues long. V was pared by 4 bases and J by 4 bases, with 21 bases between. Germline V gives CDR1 SGHKS, CDR2 YYEKEE (reference sequence). CDR3 sequence reads: CASSPTPGTSIYEQYF. The CDR3 DNA is TGTGCCAGCAGCCCGACCCCCGGGACAAGCATTTACGAGCAGTACTTC.

The chain employs TRBV20-1 and TRBJ1-5, with 7 positions matching TRBD1. Germline assignment: CDR1 DFQATT and CDR2 SNEGSKA (reference sequence). V was clipped by 0 bases and J by 5 bases; unmatched bases: 4. The CDR3 runs 14 residues. The DNA for the CDR3 is TGCAGTGCTAGAGATAGGACAGGCTATCAGCCCCAGCATTTT. Translation: CSARDRTGYQPQHF.

The chain couples TRBV12-3 or TRBV12-4 to TRBJ2-7; D ambiguous. Trimming removed 5 bases from V and 5 bases from J, with 10 bases in between. This CDR3 region has 12 residues. CDR3 DNA sequence: TGTGCCAGCAGTGACGGGTGGGACGAGCAGTACTTC. Residues: CASSDGWDEQYF.

The chain combines TRBV12-3 or TRBV12-4 with TRBJ2-3; 9 positions match TRBD2. The CDR3 loop spans 15 amino acids. V lost 6 bases, J lost 1 base, and 5 bases stayed unmatched. The CDR3 is CASRLAGHRTDTQYF. CDR3 bases: TGTGCCAGCAGGCTAGCGGGACATCGCACAGATACGCAGTATTTT.

The chain uses TRBV20-1 and TRBJ1-1, with D possibly matching TRBD1 (6 bases). The CDR3 contains 13 residues. V lost 5 bases, J lost 1 base, and 11 bases lay in between. Per germline, CDR1 DFQATT and CDR2 SNEGSKA (reference sequence). This CDR3 reads CSAPDRRNTEAFF. The CDR3 DNA follows: TGCAGTGCTCCCGACAGGAGGAACACTGAAGCTTTCTTT.

Comment on this clonotype: A junction end diverges from the germline sequence, so it may reflect a read error. The V call is TRBV12-3 or TRBV12-4, the J call TRBJ2-3; D is tentatively TRBD1 or TRBD2 (7 bases each). This CDR3 contains 19 residues. The CDR3 protein is CAISLVRRGLRAGTDTQYF. CDR3 DNA: TGTGCCATCAGTTTGGTCAGGAGGGGGCTTCGAGCGGGAACAGATACGCAGTATTTT.

CDR3: CASSQDSTPREQFF. In DNA form, the CDR3 reads TGTGCCAGCAGCCAAGACAGTACGCCGAGGGAGCAGTTCTTC. J is TRBJ2-1 and V is TRBV7-3, with D perhaps matching TRBD1 (5 bases). The CDR3 is 14 residues long. The ends were cut back, 5 bases at V and 10 bases at J, with 18 bases in the middle. Germline V CDR1 and CDR2: SGHTA, FQGTGA.

V usage is TRBV2 and J usage is TRBJ2-3; TRBD2 aligns across 13 bases. In germline, CDR1 is SNHLY, CDR2 FYNNEI. With 6 bases clipped from V and 5 bases from J, the junction kept 8 bases outside the gene matches. There are 16 residues in the CDR3. CDR3 protein: CASSAGTSGDQDTQYF. CDR3 in DNA: TGTGCCAGCAGCGCTGGGACTAGCGGGGACCAAGATACGCAGTATTTT.

For this clonotype: A much larger clone differs by one base, so this may be a read error. V gene TRBV6-4 combines with J gene TRBJ2-3; TRBD2 matches 12 bases. The CDR3 is made up of 15 amino acids. Germline lookup yields CDR1 MRHNA and CDR2 SNTAGT. Trimming removed 6 bases from V and 0 bases from J; junction bases left unmatched: 1. CDR3 in amino acids: CASRGLAGSTDTQYF. The CDR3 DNA reads TGTGCCAGCAGAGGACTAGCGGGGAGCACAGATACGCAGTATTTT.

This clonotype showed up just once. V gene TRBV5-1 combines with J gene TRBJ2-7; D unclear. V lost 4 bases and J 1 base, leaving 12 bases between the germline ends. The CDR3 length is 14 residues. Germline V gene data show CDR1 as SGHRS and CDR2 as YFSETQ. This chain's CDR3 is CASSPSAESYEQYF. CDR3 coding DNA: TGCGCCAGCAGCCCCTCCGCGGAGTCCTACGAGCAGTACTTC.

CDR3 in DNA: TGTGCCAGCACTTCGGACTCAGGAGAGACCCAGTACTTC. Translated: CASTSDSGETQYF. This rearrangement joins TRBV2 to TRBJ2-5; weak D call: TRBD2 (5 bases). This CDR3 contains 13 residues. The V gene lost 7 bases and the J gene lost 4 bases, with 13 bases spanning the gap. Germline values: CDR1 SNHLY, CDR2 FYNNEI.

This sequence joins TRBV12-3 or TRBV12-4 and TRBJ2-1, with 7 nucleotides matching TRBD1. V trimming: 1 base; J trimming: 10 bases; junction bases outside the gene matches: 10. The CDR3 totals 15 residues. For the CDR3, the DNA is TGTGCCAGCAGTTTAGGTCCCAGGGGCAGGGGGGAGCAGTTCTTC. It is translated as CASSLGPRGRGEQFF.

Remarks on this clonotype: Relative to the germline gene, one junction end is altered; a read error may explain this. This chain connects TRBV6-1 to TRBJ2-7; D possibly uses TRBD1 or TRBD2 (5 bases each). From germline, CDR1 is MNHNS and CDR2 SASEGT. The length of the CDR3 is 16 residues. The CDR3 spells CDSSEEGFSKHYEQYF. Written as DNA, the CDR3 is TGTGACAGCAGTGAAGAGGGGTTTTCAAAGCACTACGAGCAGTACTTC.

The genes are TRBV20-1 and TRBJ2-3; D perhaps matches TRBD1 (6 bases). Looked up from germline, CDR1 is DFQATT and CDR2 is SNEGSKA (reference sequence). The CDR3 loop spans 14 amino acids. V lost 7 bases to trimming and J lost 0 bases, with 14 bases between them. For the CDR3, the DNA is TGCAGTGGTGGTAGGGACACTAGCACAGATACGCAGTATTTT. It is translated as CSGGRDTSTDTQYF.

There are a few counts of this clonotype. The rearrangement joins TRBV29-1 to TRBJ2-3; 7 bases are a match to TRBD2. The germline V gene encodes CDR1 SQVTM and CDR2 ANQGSEA. The CDR3 extends over 14 amino acids. The V segment lost 8 bases and the J segment 1 base; nucleotides outside the gene matches: 9. CDR3 loop: CSFERGRGTDTQYF. The DNA of the CDR3 is TGCAGCTTCGAGCGGGGTCGGGGCACAGATACGCAGTATTTT.

At least ten counts were recorded for this clonotype. The rearrangement joins TRBV20-1 to TRBJ2-7; D might be TRBD2 (6 bases). The CDR3 consists of 10 residues. Germline lookup yields CDR1 DFQATT and CDR2 SNEGSKA (reference sequence). CDR3 nucleotide sequence: TGCAGCGCGGGAACCTACGAGCAGTACTTC. It is translated as CSAGTYEQYF.

The table lists this clonotype with many counts. This chain connects TRBV12-3 or TRBV12-4 to TRBJ1-1; the D gene is possibly TRBD1 (6 bases). The CDR3 has 14 residues. The V end was cut by 3 bases, the J end by 6 bases, with 14 bases between. The DNA of the CDR3 is TGTGCCAGCAGTTTTACGGCAGGGGCTTCTGAAGCTTTCTTT. Amino acids: CASSFTAGASEAFF.

This chain links TRBV29-1 with TRBJ2-5; 12 bases are shared with TRBD2. The CDR3 extends over 15 amino acids. V was pared by 4 bases and J by 0 bases, with 3 bases of the junction left unmatched. Germline CDR1 and CDR2: SQVTM and ANQGSEA. DNA for the CDR3: TGCAGCGTTGGGACTAGCGGGGCAAACCAAGAGACCCAGTACTTC. Residues: CSVGTSGANQETQYF.

In this sample, this clonotype turned up many times. The CDR3 region has the DNA TGCAGCGTTGATGGGTTCGAGAACACCGGGGAGCTGTTTTTT. Protein: CSVDGFENTGELFF. The V and J genes are TRBV29-1 and TRBJ2-2; D uncertain. The CDR3 length is 14 residues. Trimming removed 3 bases at V and 1 base at J, with 9 bases between. CDR1 and CDR2 (germline): SQVTM, ANQGSEA.